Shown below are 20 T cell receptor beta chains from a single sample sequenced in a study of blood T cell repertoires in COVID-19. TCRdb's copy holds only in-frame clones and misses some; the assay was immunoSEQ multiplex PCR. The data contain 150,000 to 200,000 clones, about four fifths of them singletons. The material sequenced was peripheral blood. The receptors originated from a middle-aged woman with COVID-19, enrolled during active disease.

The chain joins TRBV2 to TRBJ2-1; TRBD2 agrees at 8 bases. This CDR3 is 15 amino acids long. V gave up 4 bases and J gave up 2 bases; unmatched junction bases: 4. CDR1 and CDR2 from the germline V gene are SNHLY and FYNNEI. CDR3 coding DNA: TGTGCCAGCAGTGTTGGCGGGGGGCCCTACAATGAGCAGTTCTTC. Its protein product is CASSVGGGPYNEQFF.

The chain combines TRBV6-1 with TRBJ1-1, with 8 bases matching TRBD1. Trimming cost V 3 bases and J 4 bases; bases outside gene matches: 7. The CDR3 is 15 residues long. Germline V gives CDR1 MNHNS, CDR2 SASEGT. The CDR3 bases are TGTGCCAGCAGTGAGTCCCAGGGGGCGAGCACTGAAGCTTTCTTT. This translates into CASSESQGASTEAFF.

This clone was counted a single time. CDR3 amino acids: CASSSQGGYNEQFF. DNA of the CDR3: TGTGCCAGCAGTTCGCAGGGGGGTTACAATGAGCAGTTCTTC. This chain links TRBV27 with TRBJ2-1, with D perhaps matching TRBD1 (7 bases). CDR3 length: 14 amino acids. The germline V and J ends were trimmed by 4 bases and 4 bases, with 11 bases remaining between them. From germline, CDR1 is MNHEY and CDR2 SMNVEV (reference sequence).

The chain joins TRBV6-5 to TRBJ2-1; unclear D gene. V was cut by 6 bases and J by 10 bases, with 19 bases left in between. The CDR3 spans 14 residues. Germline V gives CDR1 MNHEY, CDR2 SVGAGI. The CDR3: CASSPLSDKREQFF. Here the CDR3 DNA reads TGTGCCAGCAGCCCCCTATCCGACAAACGAGAGCAGTTCTTC.

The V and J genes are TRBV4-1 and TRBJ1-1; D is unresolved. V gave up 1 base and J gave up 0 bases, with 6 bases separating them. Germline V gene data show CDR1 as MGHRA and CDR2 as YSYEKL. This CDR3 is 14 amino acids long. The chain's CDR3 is CASSQATMNTEAFF. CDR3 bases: TGCGCCAGCAGCCAAGCTACGATGAACACTGAAGCTTTCTTT.

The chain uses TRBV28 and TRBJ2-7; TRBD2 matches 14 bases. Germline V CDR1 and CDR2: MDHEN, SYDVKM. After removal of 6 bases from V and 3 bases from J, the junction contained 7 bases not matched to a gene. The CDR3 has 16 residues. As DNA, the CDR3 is TGTGCCAGCAGCCCGGGACTAGCGGGAGTAAACTACGAGCAGTACTTC. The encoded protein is CASSPGLAGVNYEQYF.

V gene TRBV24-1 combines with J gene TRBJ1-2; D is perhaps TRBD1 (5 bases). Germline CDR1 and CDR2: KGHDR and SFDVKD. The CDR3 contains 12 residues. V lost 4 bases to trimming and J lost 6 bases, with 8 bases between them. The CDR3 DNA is TGTGCCACCAGTGAGGCAGGGCATGGCTACACCTTC. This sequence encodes CATSEAGHGYTF.

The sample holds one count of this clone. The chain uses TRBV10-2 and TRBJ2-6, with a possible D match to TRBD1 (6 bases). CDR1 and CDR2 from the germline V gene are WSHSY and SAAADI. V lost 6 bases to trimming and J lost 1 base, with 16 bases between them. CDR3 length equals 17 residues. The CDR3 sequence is CASRDRNVLSGANVLTF. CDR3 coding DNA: TGCGCCAGCAGAGACAGGAACGTCTTATCTGGGGCCAACGTCCTGACTTTC.

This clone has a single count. CDR3: CASSPRGEAYGYTF. The CDR3 nucleotides are TGCGCCAGCAGCCCCCGGGGGGAAGCCTATGGCTACACCTTC. The chain links TRBV5-1 to TRBJ1-2, with D perhaps TRBD1 (5 bases). Germline assignment: CDR1 SGHRS and CDR2 YFSETQ. V lost 4 bases to trimming and J lost 4 bases, with 14 bases between them. The CDR3 length is 14 residues.

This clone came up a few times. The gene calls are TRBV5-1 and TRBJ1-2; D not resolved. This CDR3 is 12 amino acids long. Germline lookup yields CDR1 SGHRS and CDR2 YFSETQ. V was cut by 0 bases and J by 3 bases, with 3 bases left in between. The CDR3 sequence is CASSLDYYGYTF. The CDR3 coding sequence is TGCGCCAGCAGCTTGGACTACTATGGCTACACCTTC.

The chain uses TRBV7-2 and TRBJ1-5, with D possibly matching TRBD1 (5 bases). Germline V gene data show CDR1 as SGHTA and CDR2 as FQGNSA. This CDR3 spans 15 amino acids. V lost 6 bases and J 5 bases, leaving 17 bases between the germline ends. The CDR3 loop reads CASSQQWGGDQPQHF. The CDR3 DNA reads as TGTGCCAGCAGTCAACAATGGGGGGGGGATCAGCCCCAGCATTTT.

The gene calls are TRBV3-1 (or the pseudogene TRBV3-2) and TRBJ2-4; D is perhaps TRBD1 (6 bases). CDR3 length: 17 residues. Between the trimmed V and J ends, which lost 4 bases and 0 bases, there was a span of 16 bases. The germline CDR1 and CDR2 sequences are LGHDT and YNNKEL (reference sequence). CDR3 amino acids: CASSPEGVLIAKNIQYF. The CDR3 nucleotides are TGTGCCAGCAGCCCTGAGGGGGTTCTCATAGCCAAAAACATTCAGTACTTC.

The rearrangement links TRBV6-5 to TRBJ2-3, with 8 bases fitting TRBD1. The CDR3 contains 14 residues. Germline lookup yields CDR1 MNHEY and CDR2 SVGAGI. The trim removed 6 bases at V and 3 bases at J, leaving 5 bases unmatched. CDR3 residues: CASSLDRGTDTQYF. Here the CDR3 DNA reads TGTGCCAGCAGCCTCGACAGGGGAACAGATACGCAGTATTTT.

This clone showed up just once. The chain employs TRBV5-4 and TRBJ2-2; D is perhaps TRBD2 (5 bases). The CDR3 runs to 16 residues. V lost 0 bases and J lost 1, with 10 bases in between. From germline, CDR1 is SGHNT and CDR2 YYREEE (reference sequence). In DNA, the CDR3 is TGTGCCAGCAGCTTGGTTGCGGGCTTGAACACCGGGGAGCTGTTTTTT. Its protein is CASSLVAGLNTGELFF.

CDR3: CASSLTKNRGGEAFF. CDR3 in DNA: TGTGCCAGCTCACTTACTAAAAACAGGGGAGGTGAAGCTTTCTTT. V is TRBV18 and J is TRBJ1-1; 7 nucleotides match TRBD1. V lost 4 bases and J lost 7; bases outside the gene matches: 12. This CDR3 comprises 15 residues. Germline V gene sequence: CDR1 KGHSH, CDR2 LQKENI.

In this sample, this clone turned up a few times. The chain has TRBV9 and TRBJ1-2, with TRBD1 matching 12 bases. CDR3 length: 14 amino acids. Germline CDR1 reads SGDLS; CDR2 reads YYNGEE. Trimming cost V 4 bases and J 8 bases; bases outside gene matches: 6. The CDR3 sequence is CASSPGQGAEGYTF. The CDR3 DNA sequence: TGTGCCAGCAGCCCGGGACAGGGGGCGGAAGGCTACACCTTC.

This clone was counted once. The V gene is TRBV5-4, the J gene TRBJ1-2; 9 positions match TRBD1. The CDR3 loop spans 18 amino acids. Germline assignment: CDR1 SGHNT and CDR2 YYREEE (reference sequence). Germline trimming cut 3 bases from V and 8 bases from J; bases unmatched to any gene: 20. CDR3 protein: CASSSGGPGTGPEGGYTF. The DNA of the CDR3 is TGTGCCAGCAGCTCGGGGGGGCCCGGGACAGGGCCCGAGGGGGGCTACACCTTC.

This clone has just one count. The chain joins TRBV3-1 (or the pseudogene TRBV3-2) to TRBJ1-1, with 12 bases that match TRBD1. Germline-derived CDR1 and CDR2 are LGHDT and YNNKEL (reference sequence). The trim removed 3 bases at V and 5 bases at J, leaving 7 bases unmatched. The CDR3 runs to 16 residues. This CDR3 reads CASSHEGTGGRTEAFF. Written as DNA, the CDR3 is TGTGCCAGCAGCCACGAGGGGACAGGGGGCCGGACTGAAGCTTTCTTT.

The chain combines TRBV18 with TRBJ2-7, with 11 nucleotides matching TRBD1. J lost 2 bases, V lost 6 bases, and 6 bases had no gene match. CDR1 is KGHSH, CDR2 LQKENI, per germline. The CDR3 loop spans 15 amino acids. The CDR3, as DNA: TGTGCCAGCTCCAACGGGGGACAGGGGGCCTACGAGCAGTACTTC. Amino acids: CASSNGGQGAYEQYF.

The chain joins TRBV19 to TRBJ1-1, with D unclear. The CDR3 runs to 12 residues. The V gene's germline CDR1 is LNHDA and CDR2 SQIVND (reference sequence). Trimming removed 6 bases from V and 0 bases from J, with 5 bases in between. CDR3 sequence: CASRRLNTEAFF. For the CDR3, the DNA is TGTGCCAGTAGACGGTTGAACACTGAAGCTTTCTTT.